Reported below is one T cell receptor beta chain. This record comes from a study of blood T cell repertoires in COVID-19. Study-wide context: COVID-19 samples from acute and convalescent phases originated in the United States, Italy and Spain.

The authors' processing: Estimation of nucleated cell counts relied on the amplification of reference gene primers. Some clones are missing from TCRdb's copy, which holds only in-frame ones; the method was immunoSEQ multiplex PCR. Clone size and V and J calls were adopted from that table, with D and trimming inferred from the DNA. The data contain a few hundred thousand clones, around 83% of them seen just once; the ten biggest clones take up roughly a tenth. Trimming took 3 bases from V and 7 from J; bases not matched to a gene: 5. Germline V lookup: CDR1 MNHNS, CDR2 SASEGT. This CDR3 comprises 15 residues.

The origin of this receptor is a middle-aged man with active or convalescent COVID-19. Sequencing was carried out using peripheral blood. The V call is TRBV6-1, the J call TRBJ1-6; TRBD1 aligns across 8 bases. The CDR3 DNA sequence: TGTGCCAGCAGTGATCCCGGACAGGGAAATTCACCCCTCCACTTT. This encodes CASSDPGQGNSPLHF.